The T cell receptor beta chain described here comes from a study of blood T cell repertoires in COVID-19. The wider study: Acute-phase and convalescent COVID-19 samples originated in the United States, Italy and Spain.

Clinical history as reported by participants underpinned cohort assignment. Within 2 weeks before study entry, exposed participants met a COVID-19 case. Some clones are missing from TCRdb's copy, which holds only in-frame ones; the method was immunoSEQ multiplex PCR. Altogether about 140,000 clones are present, about four fifths being singletons, with the ten largest covering under 2%. The V gene's germline CDR1 is MDHEN and CDR2 SYDVKM. V was trimmed by 3 bases and J by 10 bases, leaving 7 bases between them. This CDR3 contains 12 residues. This receptor was identified in a woman between 18 and 30 years old who had been exposed to COVID-19. The material sequenced was PBMCs or T cells enriched from blood (not recorded which). V usage is TRBV28 and J usage is TRBJ1-6; D uncertain. The CDR3 loop is CASSLRQSPLHF. The DNA for the CDR3 is TGTGCCAGCAGTTTGCGTCAATCACCCCTCCACTTT.